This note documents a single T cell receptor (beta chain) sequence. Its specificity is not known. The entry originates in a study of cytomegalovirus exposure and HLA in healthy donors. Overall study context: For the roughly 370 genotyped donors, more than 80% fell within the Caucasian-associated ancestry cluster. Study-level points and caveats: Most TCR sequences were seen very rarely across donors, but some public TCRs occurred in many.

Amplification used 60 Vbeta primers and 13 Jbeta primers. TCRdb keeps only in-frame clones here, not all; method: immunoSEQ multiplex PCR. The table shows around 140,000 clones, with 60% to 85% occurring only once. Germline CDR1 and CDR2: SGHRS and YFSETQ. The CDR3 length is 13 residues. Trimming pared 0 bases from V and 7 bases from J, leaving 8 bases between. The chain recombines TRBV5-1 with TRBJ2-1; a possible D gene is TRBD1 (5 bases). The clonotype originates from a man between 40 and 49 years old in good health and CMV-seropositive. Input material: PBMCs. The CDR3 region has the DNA TGCGCCAGCAGCTTGGCAGGGTCAAATGAGCAGTTCTTC. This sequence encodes CASSLAGSNEQFF.